The present T cell receptor (beta chain) was sequenced within a study of shared clonotypes between healthy human individuals. Whole-study findings and limits: Shared clonotypes: approximately 5% naive CD4, around 3.5% naive CD8, less than 2.5% memory CD4, 0.35% to 0.5% memory CD8. It was only blood that was sampled, and tissue repertoires likely differ.

The V gene lost 3 bases and the J gene lost 7 bases, with 13 bases spanning the gap. Germline CDR1 is LNHDA and CDR2 is SQIVND (reference sequence). This CDR3 spans 13 amino acids. This table comes from immunoSEQ multiplex PCR, and its TCRdb copy is limited to in-frame clones, with some not included. The table records millions of clones, 90% to 95% of them present only once. CD4+ cells yielded CD45RA+ naive and CD45RA-negative memory subsets. About this clone: What it recognizes is unknown.

Source material: naive CD4+ T cells sorted from blood. The subset denotes: CD45RA+ positively selected. V is TRBV19 and J is TRBJ2-7, with D uncertain. The receptor was derived from a man aged 18 to 30 in good health. The CDR3 nucleotides read TGTGCCAGTAGTATCTCGCCTGGGGTTGAGCAGTACTTC. This codes for CASSISPGVEQYF.